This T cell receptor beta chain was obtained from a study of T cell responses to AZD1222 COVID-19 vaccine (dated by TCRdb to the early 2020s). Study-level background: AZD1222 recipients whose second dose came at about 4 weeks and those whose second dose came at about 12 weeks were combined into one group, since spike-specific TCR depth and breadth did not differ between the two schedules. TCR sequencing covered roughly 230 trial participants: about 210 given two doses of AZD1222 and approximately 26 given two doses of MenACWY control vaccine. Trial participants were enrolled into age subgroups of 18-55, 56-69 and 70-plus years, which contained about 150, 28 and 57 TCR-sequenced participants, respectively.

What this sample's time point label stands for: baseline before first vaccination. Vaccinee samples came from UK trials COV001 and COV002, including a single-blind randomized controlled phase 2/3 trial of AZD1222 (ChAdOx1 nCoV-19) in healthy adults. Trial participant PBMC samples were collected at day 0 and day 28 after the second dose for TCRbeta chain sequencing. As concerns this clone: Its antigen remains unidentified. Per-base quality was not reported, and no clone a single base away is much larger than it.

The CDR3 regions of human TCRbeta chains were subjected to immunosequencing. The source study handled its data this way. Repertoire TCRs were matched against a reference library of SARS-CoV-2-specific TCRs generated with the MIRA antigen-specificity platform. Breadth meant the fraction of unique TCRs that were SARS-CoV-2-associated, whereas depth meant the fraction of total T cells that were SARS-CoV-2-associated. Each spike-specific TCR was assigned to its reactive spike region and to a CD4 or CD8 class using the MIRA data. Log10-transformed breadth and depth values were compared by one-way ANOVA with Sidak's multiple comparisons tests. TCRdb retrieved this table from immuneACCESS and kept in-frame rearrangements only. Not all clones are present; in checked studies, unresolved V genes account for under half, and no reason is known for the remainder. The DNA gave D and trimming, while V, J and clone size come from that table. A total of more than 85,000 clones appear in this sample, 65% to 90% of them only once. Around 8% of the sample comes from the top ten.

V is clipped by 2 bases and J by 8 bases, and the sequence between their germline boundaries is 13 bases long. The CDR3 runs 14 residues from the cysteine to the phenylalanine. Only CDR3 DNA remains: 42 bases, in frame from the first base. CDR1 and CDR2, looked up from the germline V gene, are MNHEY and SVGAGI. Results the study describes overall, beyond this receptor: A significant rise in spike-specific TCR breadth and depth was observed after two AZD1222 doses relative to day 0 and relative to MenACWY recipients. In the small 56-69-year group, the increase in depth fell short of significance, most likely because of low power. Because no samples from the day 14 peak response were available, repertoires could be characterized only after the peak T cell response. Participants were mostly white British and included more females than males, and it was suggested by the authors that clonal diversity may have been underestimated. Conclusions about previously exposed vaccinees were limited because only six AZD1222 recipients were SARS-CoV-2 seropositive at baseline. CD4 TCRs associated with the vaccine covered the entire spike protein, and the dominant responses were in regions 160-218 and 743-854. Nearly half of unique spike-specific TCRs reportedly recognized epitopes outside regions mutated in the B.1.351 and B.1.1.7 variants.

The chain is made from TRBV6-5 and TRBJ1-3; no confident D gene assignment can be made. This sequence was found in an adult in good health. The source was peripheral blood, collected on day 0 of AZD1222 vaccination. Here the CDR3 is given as CASSYDGGRHTIYF. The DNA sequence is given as TGTGCCAGCAGTTACGACGGCGGACGACACACCATATATTTT.